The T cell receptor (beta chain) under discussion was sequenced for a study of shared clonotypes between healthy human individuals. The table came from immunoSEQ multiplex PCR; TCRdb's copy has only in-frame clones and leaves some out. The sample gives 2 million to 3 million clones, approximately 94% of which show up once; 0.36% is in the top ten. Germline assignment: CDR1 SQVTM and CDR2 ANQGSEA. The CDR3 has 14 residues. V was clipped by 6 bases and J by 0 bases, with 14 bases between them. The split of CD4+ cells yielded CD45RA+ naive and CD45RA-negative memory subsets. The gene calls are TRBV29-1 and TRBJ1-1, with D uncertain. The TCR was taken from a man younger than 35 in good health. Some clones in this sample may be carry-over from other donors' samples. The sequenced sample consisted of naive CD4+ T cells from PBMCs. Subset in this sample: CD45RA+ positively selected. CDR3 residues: CSVQQLTMNTEAFF. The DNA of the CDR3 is TGCAGCGTCCAACAGCTTACCATGAACACTGAAGCTTTCTTT.